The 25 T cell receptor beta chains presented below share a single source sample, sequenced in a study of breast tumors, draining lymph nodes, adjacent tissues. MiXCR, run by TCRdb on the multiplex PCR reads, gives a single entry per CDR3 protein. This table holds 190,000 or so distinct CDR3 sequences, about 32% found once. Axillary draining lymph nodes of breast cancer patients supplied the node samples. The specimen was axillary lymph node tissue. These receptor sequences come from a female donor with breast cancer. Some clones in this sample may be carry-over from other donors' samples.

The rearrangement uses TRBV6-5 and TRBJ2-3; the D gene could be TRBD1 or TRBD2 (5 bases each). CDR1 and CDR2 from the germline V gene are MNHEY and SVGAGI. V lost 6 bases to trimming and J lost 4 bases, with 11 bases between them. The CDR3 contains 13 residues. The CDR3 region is CASRPGAPDTQYF. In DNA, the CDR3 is TGTGCCAGCAGACCCGGGGCCCCAGATACGCAGTATTTT.

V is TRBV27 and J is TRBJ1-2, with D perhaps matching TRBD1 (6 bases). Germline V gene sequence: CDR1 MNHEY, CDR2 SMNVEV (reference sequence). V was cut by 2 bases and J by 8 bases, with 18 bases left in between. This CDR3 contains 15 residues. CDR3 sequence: CASSLGGRGYEGYTF. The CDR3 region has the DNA TGTGCCAGCAGTTTAGGAGGCAGGGGTTATGAAGGCTACACCTTC.

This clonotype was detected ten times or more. CDR3: CASTPDRSANSPLHF. The CDR3 coding sequence is TGTGCCAGTACTCCAGACAGGTCGGCTAATTCACCCCTCCACTTT. J is TRBJ1-6 and V is TRBV6-1; a possible D gene is TRBD1 (6 bases). The CDR3 loop spans 15 amino acids. Trimming removed 9 bases from V and 6 bases from J, with 18 bases in between. Germline CDR1 reads MNHNS; CDR2 reads SASEGT.

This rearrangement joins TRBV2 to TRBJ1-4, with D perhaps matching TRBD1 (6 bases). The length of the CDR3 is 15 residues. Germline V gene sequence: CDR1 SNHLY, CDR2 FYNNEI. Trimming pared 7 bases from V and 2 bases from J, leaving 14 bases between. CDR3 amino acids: CASTTRGATNEKLFF. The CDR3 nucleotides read TGTGCCAGCACTACCCGGGGGGCGACTAATGAAAAACTGTTTTTT.

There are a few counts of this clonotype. CDR3 residues: CASSPTLESFSGNTIYF. DNA of the CDR3: TGTGCCAGCTCACCTACTTTGGAGTCCTTCTCTGGAAACACCATATATTTT. The chain recombines TRBV18 with TRBJ1-3; D is unclear. The germline CDR1 and CDR2 sequences are KGHSH and LQKENI. V was trimmed by 3 bases and J by 0 bases, leaving 15 bases between them. The CDR3 is 17 amino acids.

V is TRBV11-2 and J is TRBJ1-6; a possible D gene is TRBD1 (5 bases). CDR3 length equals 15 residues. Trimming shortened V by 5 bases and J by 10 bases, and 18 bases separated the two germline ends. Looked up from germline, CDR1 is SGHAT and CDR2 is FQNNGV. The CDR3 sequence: CASSPSMKGRSPLHF. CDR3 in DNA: TGTGCCAGCAGCCCTAGTATGAAGGGGAGGTCACCCCTCCACTTT.

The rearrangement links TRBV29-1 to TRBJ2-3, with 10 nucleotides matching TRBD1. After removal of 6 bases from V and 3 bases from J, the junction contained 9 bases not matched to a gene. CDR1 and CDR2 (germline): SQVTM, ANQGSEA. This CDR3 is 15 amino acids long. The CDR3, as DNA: TGCAGCGTAGAGGGACAGGGGCAGGCAACAGATACGCAGTATTTT. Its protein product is CSVEGQGQATDTQYF.

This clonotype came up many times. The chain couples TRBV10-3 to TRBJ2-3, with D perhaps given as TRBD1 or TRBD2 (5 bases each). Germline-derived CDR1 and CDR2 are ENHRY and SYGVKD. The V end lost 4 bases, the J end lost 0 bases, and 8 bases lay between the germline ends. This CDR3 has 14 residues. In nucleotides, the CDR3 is TGTGCCATCAGTGTGGGGGTTAGCACAGATACGCAGTATTTT. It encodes CAISVGVSTDTQYF.

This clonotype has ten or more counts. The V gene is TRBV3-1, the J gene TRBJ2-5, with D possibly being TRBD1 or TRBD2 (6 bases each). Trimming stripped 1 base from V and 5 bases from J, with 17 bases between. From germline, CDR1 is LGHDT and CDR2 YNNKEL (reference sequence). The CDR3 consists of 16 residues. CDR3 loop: CASSQGGAGVEETQYF. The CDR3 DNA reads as TGTGCCAGCAGCCAAGGGGGGGCAGGGGTGGAGGAGACCCAGTACTTC.

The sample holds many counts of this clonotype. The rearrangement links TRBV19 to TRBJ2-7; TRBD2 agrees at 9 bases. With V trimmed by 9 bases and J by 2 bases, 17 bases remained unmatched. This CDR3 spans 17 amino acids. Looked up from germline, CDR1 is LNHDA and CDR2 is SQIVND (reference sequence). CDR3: CASASAPAREGAYEQYF. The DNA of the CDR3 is TGTGCCAGCGCCTCTGCTCCGGCGCGGGAGGGAGCCTACGAGCAGTACTTC.

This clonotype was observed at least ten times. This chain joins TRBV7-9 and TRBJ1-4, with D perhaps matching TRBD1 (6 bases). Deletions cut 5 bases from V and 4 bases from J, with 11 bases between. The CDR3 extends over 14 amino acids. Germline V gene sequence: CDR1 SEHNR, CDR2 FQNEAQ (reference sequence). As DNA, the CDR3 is TGTGCCAGCAGCAAGGACAGTTTTAATGAAAAACTGTTTTTT. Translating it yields CASSKDSFNEKLFF.

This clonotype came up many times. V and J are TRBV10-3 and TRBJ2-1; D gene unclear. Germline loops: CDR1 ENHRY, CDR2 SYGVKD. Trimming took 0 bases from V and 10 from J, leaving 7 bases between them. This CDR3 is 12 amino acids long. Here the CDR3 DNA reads TGTGCCATCAGTGAGTCGCTAATAGAGCAGTTCTTC. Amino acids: CAISESLIEQFF.

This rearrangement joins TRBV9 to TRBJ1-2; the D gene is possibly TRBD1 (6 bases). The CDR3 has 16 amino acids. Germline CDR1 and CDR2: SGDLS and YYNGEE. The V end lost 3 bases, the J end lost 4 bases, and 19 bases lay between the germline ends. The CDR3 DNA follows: TGTGCCAGCAGCGAGGAGGGGGGACTAACCACCTATGGCTACACCTTC. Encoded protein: CASSEEGGLTTYGYTF.

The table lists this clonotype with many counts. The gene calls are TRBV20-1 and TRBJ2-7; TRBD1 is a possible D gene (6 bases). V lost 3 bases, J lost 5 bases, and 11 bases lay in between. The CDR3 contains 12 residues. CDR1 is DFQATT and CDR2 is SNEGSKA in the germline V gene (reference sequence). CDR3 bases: TGCAGTGCTAGTCGGGCAGGGGACGAGCAGTACTTC. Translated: CSASRAGDEQYF.

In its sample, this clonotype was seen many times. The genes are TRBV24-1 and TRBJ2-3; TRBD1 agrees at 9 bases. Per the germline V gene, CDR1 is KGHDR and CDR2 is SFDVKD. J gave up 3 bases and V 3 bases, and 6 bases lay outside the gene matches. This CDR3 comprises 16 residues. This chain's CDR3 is CATSDPRDRVTDTQYF. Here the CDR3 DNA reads TGTGCCACCAGTGATCCGCGGGACAGGGTAACAGATACGCAGTATTTT.

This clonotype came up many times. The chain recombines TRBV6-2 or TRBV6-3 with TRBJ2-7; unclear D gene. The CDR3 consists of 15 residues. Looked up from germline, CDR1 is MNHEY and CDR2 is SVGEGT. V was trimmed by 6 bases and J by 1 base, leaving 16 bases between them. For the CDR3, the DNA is TGTGCCAGCAGGTCACAAATTGAGTCTTCCTACGAGCAGTACTTC. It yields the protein CASRSQIESSYEQYF.

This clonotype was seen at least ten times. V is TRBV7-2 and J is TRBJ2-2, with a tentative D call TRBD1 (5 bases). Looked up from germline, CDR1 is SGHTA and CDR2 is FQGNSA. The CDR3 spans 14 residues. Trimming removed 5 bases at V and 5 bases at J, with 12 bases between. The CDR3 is CASSTRRVTGELFF. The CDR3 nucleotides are TGTGCCAGCAGCACCCGCAGGGTGACCGGGGAGCTGTTTTTT.

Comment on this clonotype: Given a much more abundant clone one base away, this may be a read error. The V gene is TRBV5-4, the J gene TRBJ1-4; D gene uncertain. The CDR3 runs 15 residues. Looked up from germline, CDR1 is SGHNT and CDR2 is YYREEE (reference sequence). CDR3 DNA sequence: TGTGCCAGCAGCGAACGGGAGATTGCTAATGAAAAACTGTCTTTT. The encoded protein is CASSEREIANEKLSF. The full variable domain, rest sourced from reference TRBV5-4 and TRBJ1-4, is ETGVTQSPTHLIKTRGQQVTLRCSSQSGHNTVSWYQQALGQGPQFIFQYYREEENGRGNFPPRFSGLQFPNYSSELNVNALELDDSALYLCASSEREIANEKLSFGSGTQLSVL.

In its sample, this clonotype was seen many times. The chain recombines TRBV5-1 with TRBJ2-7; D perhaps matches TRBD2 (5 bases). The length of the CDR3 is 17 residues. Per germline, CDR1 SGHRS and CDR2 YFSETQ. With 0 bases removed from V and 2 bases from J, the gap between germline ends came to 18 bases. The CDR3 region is CASSLALKRASPYEQYF. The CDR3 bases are TGCGCCAGCAGCTTGGCCTTAAAAAGGGCTAGCCCCTACGAGCAGTACTTC.

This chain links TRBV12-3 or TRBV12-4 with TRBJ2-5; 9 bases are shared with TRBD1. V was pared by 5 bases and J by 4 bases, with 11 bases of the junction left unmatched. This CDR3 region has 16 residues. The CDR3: CASSPGDRDGAETQYF. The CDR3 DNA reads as TGTGCCAGCAGTCCCGGGGACAGGGATGGGGCAGAGACCCAGTACTTC.

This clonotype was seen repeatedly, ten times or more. DNA for the CDR3: TGTGCCAGCAGTTACGATTCAGGCAGCACAGATACGCAGTATTTT. This translates into CASSYDSGSTDTQYF. The rearrangement links TRBV6-5 to TRBJ2-3, with unresolved D. The germline CDR1 and CDR2 sequences are MNHEY and SVGAGI. The CDR3 contains 15 residues. Trimming shortened V by 2 bases and J by 0 bases, and 9 bases separated the two germline ends.

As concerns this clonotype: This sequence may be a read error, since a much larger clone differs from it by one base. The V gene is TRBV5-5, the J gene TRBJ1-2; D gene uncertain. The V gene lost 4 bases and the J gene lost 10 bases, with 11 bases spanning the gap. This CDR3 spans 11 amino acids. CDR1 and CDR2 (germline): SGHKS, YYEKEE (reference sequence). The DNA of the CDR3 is TGTGCCAGCAGCCCACCGGGCGACTACACCTTC. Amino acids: CASSPPGDYTF. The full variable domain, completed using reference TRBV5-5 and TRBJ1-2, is DAGVTQSPTHLIKTRGQQVTLRCSPISGHKSVSWYQQVLGQGPQFIFQYYEKEERGRGNFPDRFSARQFPNYSSELNVNALLLGDSALYLCASSPPGDYTFGSGTRLTVV.

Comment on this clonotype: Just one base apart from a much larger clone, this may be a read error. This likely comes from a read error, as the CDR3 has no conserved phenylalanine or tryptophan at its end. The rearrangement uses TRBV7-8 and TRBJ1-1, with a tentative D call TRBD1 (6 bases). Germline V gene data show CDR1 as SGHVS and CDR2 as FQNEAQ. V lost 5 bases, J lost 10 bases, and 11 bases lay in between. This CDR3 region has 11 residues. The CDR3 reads CASSLLGAAFC. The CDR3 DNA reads TGTGCCAGCAGCCTCTTGGGGGCAGCTTTCTGT.

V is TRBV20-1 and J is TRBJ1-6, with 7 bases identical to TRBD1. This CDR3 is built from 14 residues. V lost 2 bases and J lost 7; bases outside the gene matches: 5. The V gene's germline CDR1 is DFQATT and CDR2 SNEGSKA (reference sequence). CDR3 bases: TGCAGTGCTAGATTAGGGGACAGCAATTCACCCCTCCACTTT. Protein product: CSARLGDSNSPLHF.

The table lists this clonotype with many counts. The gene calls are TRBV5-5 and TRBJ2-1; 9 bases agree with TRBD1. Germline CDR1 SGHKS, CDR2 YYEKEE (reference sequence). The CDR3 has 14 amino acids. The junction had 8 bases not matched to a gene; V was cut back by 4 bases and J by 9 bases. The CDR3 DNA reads TGTGCCAGCAGCCTGGGGACAGGGCAGGCTGAGCAGTTCTTC. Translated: CASSLGTGQAEQFF. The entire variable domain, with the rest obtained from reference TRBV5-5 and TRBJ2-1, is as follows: DAGVTQSPTHLIKTRGQQVTLRCSPISGHKSVSWYQQVLGQGPQFIFQYYEKEERGRGNFPDRFSARQFPNYSSELNVNALLLGDSALYLCASSLGTGQAEQFFGPGTRLTVL.